The present T cell receptor beta chain was sequenced within a study of cytomegalovirus exposure and HLA in healthy donors. The study's findings and limits: The majority of CMV-associated TCR beta chains were reported as apparently HLA-restricted in a later analysis. Common viral pathogens (according to a later analysis) appeared linked to several of the most significant clusters. Among TCR beta chains, those listed as cytomegalovirus-associated numbered fewer than 200.

In regard to this clone: Its matching antigen is unknown.

With V trimmed by 5 bases and J by 3 bases, 10 bases remained unmatched. CDR3 size: 16 residues. Germline V gene lookup returns CDR1 LNHNV and CDR2 YYDKDF (reference sequence). Vbeta (60) and Jbeta (13) primers were used in the PCR. Assay used: immunoSEQ multiplex PCR; TCRdb lists only in-frame clones, some missing. The sample yields around 150,000 clones, approximately 84% seen once. What was sequenced was PBMCs. The rearrangement links TRBV15 to TRBJ2-7; TRBD1 matches at 10 bases. The receptor's source is a man between 18 and 29 years old in good health and CMV-seropositive. Written as DNA, the CDR3 is TGTGCCACCAGCCCGTATCCGGGACAGGGGAGCTACGAGCAGTACTTC. It codes for CATSPYPGQGSYEQYF.